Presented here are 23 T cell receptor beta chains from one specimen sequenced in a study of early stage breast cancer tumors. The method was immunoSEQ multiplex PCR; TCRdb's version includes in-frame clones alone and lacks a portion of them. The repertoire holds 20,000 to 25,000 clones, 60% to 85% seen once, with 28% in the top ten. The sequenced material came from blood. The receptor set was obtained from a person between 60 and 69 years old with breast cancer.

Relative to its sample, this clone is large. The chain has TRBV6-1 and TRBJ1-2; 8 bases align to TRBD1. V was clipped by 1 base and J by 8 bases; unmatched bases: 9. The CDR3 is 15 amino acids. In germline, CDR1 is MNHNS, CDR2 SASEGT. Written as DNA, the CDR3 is TGTGCCAGCAGTGAAGGGACAGGGAATCCCTGGGGCTACACCTTC. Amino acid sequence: CASSEGTGNPWGYTF.

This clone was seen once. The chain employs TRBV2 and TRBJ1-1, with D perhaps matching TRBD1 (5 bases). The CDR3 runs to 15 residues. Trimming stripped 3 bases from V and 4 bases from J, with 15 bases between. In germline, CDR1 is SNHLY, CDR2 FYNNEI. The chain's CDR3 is CASSEGQGGITEAFF. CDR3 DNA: TGTGCCAGCAGTGAGGGGCAGGGAGGGATCACTGAAGCTTTCTTT. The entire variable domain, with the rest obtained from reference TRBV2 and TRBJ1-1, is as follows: EPEVTQTPSHQVTQMGQEVILRCVPISNHLYFYWYRQILGQKVEFLVSFYNNEISEKSEIFDDQFSVERPDGSNFTLKIRSTKLEDSAMYFCASSEGQGGITEAFFGQGTRLTVV.

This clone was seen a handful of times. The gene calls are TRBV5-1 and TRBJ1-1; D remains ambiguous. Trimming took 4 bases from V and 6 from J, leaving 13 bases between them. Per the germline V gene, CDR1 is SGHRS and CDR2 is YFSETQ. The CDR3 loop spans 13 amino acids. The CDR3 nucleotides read TGCGCCAGCAGCCGACCAGAAGTGGCTGAAGCTTTCTTT. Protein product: CASSRPEVAEAFF.

The CDR3 reads CAWSTAGNQPQHF. For the CDR3, the DNA is TGTGCCTGGAGCACAGCTGGAAATCAGCCCCAGCATTTT. The genes are TRBV30 and TRBJ1-5; D unclear. The CDR3 extends over 13 amino acids. Germline assignment: CDR1 GTSNPN and CDR2 SVGIG (reference sequence). V gave up 3 bases and J gave up 4 bases, with 10 bases separating them.

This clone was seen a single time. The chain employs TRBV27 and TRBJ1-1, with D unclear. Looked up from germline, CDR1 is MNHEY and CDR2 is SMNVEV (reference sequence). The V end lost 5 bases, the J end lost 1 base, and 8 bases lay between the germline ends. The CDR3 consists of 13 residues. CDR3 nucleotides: TGTGCCAGCAGTCCCATCAGGAACACTGAAGCTTTCTTT. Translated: CASSPIRNTEAFF.

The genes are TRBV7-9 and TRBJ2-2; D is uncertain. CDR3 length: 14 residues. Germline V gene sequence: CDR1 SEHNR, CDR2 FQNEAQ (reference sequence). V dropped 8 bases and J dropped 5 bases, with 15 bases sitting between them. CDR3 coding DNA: TGTGCCAGCGGTACCCGGTTCGCGACCGGGGAGCTGTTTTTT. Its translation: CASGTRFATGELFF.

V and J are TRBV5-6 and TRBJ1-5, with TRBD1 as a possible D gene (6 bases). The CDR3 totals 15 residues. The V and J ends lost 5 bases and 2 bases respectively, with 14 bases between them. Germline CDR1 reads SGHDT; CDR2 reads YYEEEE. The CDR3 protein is CASSKGGIGNQPQHF. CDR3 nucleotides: TGTGCCAGCAGTAAAGGGGGTATCGGCAATCAGCCCCAGCATTTT.

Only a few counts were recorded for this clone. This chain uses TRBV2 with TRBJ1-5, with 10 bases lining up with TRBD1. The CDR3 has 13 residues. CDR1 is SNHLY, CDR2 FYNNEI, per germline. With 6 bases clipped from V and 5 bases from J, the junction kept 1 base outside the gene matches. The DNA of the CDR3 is TGTGCCAGCAGCGGGACAGGGGATCAGCCCCAGCATTTT. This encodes CASSGTGDQPQHF.

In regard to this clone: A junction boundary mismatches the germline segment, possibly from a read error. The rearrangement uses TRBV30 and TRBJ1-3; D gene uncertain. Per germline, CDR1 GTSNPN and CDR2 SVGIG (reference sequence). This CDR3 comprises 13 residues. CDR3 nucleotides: TGTGCCTGGAGTTCAGGCTCTGGAAACACCACATATTTT. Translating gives CAWSSGSGNTTYF.

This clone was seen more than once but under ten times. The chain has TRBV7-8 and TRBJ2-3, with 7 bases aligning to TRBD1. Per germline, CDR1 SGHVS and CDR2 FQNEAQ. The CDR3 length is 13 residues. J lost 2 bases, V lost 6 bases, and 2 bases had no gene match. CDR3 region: CASRDRATDTQYF. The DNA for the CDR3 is TGTGCCAGCAGAGACAGGGCCACAGATACGCAGTATTTT.

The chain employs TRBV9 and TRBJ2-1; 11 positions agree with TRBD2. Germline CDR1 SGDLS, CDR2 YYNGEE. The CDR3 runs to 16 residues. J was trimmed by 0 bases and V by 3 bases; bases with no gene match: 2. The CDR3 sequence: CASSATSGTSYNEQFF. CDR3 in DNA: TGTGCCAGCAGCGCGACTAGCGGGACCTCCTACAATGAGCAGTTCTTC.

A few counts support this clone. CDR3 in DNA: TGTGCCAGCAGCTTAGGGACTAGCGGGGGGCAGGCGGAGACCCAGTACTTC. Protein product: CASSLGTSGGQAETQYF. The V gene is TRBV11-2, the J gene TRBJ2-5; 14 positions match TRBD2. The trim removed 1 base at V and 5 bases at J, leaving 6 bases unmatched. The CDR3 extends over 17 amino acids. Per the germline V gene, CDR1 is SGHAT and CDR2 is FQNNGV. Variable domain in full (rest from reference TRBV11-2 and TRBJ2-5): EAGVAQSPRYKIIEKRQSVAFWCNPISGHATLYWYQQILGQGPKLLIQFQNNGVVDDSQLPKDRFSAERLKGVDSTLKIQPAKLEDSAVYLCASSLGTSGGQAETQYFGPGTRLLVL.

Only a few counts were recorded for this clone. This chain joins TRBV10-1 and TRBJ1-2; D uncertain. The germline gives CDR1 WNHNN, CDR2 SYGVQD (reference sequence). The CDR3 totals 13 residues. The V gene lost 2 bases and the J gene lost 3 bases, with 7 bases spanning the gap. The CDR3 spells CASSEGEDYGYTF. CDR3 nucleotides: TGCGCCAGCAGTGAGGGGGAGGACTATGGCTACACCTTC.

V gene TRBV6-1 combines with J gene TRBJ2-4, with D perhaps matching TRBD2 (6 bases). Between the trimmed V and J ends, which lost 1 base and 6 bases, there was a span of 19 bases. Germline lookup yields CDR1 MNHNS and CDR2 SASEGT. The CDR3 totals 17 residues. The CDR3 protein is CASSEDVRAGGTNIQYF. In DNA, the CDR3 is TGTGCCAGCAGTGAAGATGTTAGGGCCGGGGGAACAAACATTCAGTACTTC.

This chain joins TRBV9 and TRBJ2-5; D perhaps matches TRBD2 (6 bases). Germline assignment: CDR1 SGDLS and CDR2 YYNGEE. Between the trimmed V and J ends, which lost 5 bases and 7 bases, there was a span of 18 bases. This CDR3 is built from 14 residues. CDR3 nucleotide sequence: TGTGCCAGCAGTGTGGGGGGTGAGGGTGCGACCCAGTACTTC. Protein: CASSVGGEGATQYF.

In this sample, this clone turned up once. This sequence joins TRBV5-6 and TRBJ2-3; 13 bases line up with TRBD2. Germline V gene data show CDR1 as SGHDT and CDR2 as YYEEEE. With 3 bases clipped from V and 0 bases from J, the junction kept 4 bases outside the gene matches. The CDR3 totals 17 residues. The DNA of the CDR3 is TGTGCCAGCAGCTGGGGGGGACTAGCGGGAAGCACAGATACGCAGTATTTT. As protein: CASSWGGLAGSTDTQYF.

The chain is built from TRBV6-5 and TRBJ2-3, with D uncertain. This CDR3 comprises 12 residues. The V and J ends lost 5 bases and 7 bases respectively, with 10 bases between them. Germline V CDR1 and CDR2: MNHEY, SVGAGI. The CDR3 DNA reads TGTGCCAGCAGTGAATTGGGGTATACGCAGTATTTT. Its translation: CASSELGYTQYF.

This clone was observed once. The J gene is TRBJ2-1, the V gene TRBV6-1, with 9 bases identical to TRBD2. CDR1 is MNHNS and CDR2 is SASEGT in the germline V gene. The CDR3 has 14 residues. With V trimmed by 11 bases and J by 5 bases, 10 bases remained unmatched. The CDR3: CASKGVAGDNEQFF. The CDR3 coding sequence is TGTGCCTCGAAAGGGGTAGCGGGGGACAATGAGCAGTTCTTC.

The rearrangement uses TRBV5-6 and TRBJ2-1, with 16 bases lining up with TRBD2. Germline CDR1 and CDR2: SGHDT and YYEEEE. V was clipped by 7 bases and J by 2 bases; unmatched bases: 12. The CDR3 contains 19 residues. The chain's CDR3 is CASRSYGTSGRDPYNEQFF. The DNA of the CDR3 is TGTGCCAGCCGTTCTTACGGGACTAGCGGGAGGGATCCCTACAATGAGCAGTTCTTC. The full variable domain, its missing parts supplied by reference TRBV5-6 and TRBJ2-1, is DAGVTQSPTHLIKTRGQQVTLRCSPKSGHDTVSWYQQALGQGPQFIFQYYEEEERQRGNFPDRFSGHQFPNYSSELNVNALLLGDSALYLCASRSYGTSGRDPYNEQFFGPGTRLTVL.

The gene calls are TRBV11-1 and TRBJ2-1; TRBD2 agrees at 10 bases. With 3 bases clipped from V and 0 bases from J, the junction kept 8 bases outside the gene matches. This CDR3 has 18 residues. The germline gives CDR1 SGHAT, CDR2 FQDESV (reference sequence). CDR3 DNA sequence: TGTGCCAGCAGCTTTCTACTAGCGGGGAAGAGCTCCTACAATGAGCAGTTCTTC. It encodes CASSFLLAGKSSYNEQFF.

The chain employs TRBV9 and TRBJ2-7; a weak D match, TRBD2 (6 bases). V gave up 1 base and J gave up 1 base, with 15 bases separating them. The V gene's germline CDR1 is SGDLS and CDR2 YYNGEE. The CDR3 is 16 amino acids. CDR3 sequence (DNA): TGTGCCAGCAGCGTATCGGCGGGGAGCGGTTCCTACGAGCAGTACTTC. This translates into CASSVSAGSGSYEQYF. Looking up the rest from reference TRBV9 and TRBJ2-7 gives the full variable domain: DSGVTQTPKHLITATGQRVTLRCSPRSGDLSVYWYQQSLDQGLQFLIQYYNGEERAKGNILERFSAQQFPDLHSELNLSSLELGDSALYFCASSVSAGSGSYEQYFGPGTRLTVT.

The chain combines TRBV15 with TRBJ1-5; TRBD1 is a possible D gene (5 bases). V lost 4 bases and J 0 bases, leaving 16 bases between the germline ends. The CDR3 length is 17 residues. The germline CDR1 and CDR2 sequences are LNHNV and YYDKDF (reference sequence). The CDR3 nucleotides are TGTGCCACCAGCAACCAAGGGGACCACGCTAGCAATCAGCCCCAGCATTTT. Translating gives CATSNQGDHASNQPQHF.

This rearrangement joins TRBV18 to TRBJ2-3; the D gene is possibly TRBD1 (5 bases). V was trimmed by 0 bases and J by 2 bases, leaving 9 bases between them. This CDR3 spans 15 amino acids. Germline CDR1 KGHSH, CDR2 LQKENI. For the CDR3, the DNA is TGTGCCAGCTCACCACCGGGGCGACTCACAGATACGCAGTATTTT. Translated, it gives CASSPPGRLTDTQYF.